Given below is one TCR beta chain in context. The count of this clone is one. Its recognized antigen is unknown. Per-base qualities were not stored, and no clone one base away is much larger. This sample stems from a study of cytomegalovirus exposure and HLA in healthy donors (TCRdb year 2017). For the wider study: In an earlier analysis of some 610 of the donors, less than 350 Gb of sequence data and 120 million or so unique TCR beta sequences from about 190 million T cells were reported. Both class I and class II loci were covered by HLA typing, at four-digit resolution. Using immunosequencing, the study profiled T cell repertoires from 500 to 800 subjects and related those repertoires to cytomegalovirus serostatus. About 310 gigabases of sequencing data and approximately 84 million unique TCR sequences were included in an early release covering several hundred HLA-typed donors. An earlier analysis of roughly 580 of the donors used high-throughput TCR beta sequencing to judge whether each TCR beta V gene segment behaved as functional or pseudogenic. Several DR-DQ haplotypes were treated as single units for association and clustering because of strong linkage in the cohort. Across 398 genotyped donors of the cohort, an average of approximately 220,000 unique TCR beta nucleotide sequences per donor were sequenced, and roughly 20% of those sequences were non-productive. Besides the first cohort of 550 to 750 subjects, a separate validation cohort made up of 120 different subjects was used. The later analysis used no new phenotypic data to find candidate immune exposures, relying instead on TCR beta sequences and their occurrence across donors. Donor age, sex, ethnicity and CMV serostatus were compiled alongside the repertoire data. Typing coverage differed by locus: A, B, C, DRB1 and DQB1 were typed in about 620-640 donors, DQA1 in 500 to 550, DPA1 in 600 to 610, and DPB1 in 400 to 480. To predict cytomegalovirus infection status, the study brought together high-throughput TCR immunosequencing, statistical association of individual TCRs with disease status, and machine learning. Among the roughly 380 genotyped donors, around 79% belonged to the genetic ancestry cluster associated with self-reported Caucasian donors. Every discovery cohort repertoire had been produced on one sequencing platform. In a later analysis, previously published TCR beta repertoires from 500 to 750 donors were re-analyzed and high-resolution HLA genotyping was added so that TCR occurrence patterns could be studied. The study aimed to test whether signatures of past pathogen exposure could be identified by cataloging public T cell receptors. Genome-wide SNP genotypes for about 65% of the roughly 670 donors were used in a later genetic analysis, which treated that subset as a discovery cohort.

The library came from the immunoSEQ multiplex PCR assay. For the multiplex PCR, a mixture combining 60 forward primers for TCR Vbeta segments and 13 reverse primers for TCR Jbeta segments was used. The CDR3 region of rearranged TCR beta genes was amplified from genomic DNA with a multiplex PCR assay. On the Illumina HiSeq System, the amplified TCR beta libraries were sequenced as 87-base-pair reads. Per the original workflow: A later analysis tallied 70 million to 100 million unique TCR beta chains across the approximately 670 repertoires, and around 9.9 million of those chains were shared by two or more donors. To remove PCR and sequencing errors, raw reads were error-corrected and collapsed into unique sequences using a nearest-neighbor algorithm that merged closely related sequences. To assign V, D and J gene segments, CDR3 sequences were aligned to IMGT reference sequences. Each retained sequence needed at least a six-nucleotide match to both a V gene segment and a J gene segment. Rearrangements were classified as productive when the CDR3 lacked stop codons and remained in frame with V and J, and all other rearrangements were classified as non-productive. CDR3 was defined according to IMGT convention as the region running from the second conserved V-encoded cysteine to the conserved J-encoded phenylalanine. Sequences without an unambiguous match to a single V gene segment were excluded from the earlier analysis of a few hundred of the donors. In an earlier analysis of around 600 of the donors, V segments were called functional above 56.7% productive rearrangements and were called segregating when the between-donor standard deviation exceeded 5%. A statistical classification framework was built for diagnosing cytomegalovirus status from the catalog of TCR beta chain sequences. V and J gene assignment, in a later analysis, came from comparing TCR nucleotide sequences with IMGT/GENE-DB human TR gene sequences. Using the TCRdist pipeline, a later analysis assigned CDR3 sequences along with most-parsimonious VDJ recombination scenarios. In a later analysis, every TCR beta chain was defined by the combination of its CDR3 amino acid sequence and its V-gene family, and reads without a unique V-gene family were dropped. In a later analysis, fewer than 650 highly shared, low-generation-probability nucleotide sequences were removed to address suspected cross-contamination and a sequencing artifact. In a later analysis, a clonal expansion index was calculated for each public chain from normalized within-repertoire ranks of inferred template counts. In a later analysis, generation probabilities were computed with a VDJ recombination model fitted to out-of-frame rearrangements, and the resulting probabilities were checked against IGoR. In a later analysis, hypergeometric tests were used to score TCR-TCR, TCR-HLA and TCR-CMV co-occurrence, with a repertoire-size bias correction applied to TCR pairs. A later analysis estimated false discovery rates by permuting HLA or CMV assignments 20 times. In a later analysis, co-occurring TCRs were grouped using DBSCAN, with TCRdist sequence similarity added in when clustering inside HLA-allele-positive subsets. Co-occurrence clustering excluded repertoires with fewer than 30,000 or more than 120,000 public chains, plus five with anomalous nucleotide sharing. The table comes from immuneACCESS by way of TCRdb, which keeps in-frame sequences with V and J called. Part of the clones is missing from these tables; in studies checked, under half for an unresolved V gene and the rest for unknown reasons. V and J calls and clone size are as listed in that table; D and trimming were resolved from the DNA. The sample includes about 140,000 clones, with 66% observed a single time. The ten largest clones add up to 6% to 8% of the sample.

From cysteine to phenylalanine, the CDR3 is 13 amino acids long. The retained sequence is limited to the CDR3, 39 bases, with the frame set at the first base. V is shortened by 3 bases, J by 5 bases, and the region joining them spans 11 bases. CDR1 and CDR2 (MDHEN, SYDVKM) derive from the germline V gene. The cohort was made up of several hundred healthy bone marrow donors. All cohort members were sampled while nominally healthy, although unrecorded immune exposures were likely present. The donor tested CMV seronegative, placing the donor among the 350 to 400 seronegative members of the cohort. Each donor provided a peripheral blood sample, and peripheral blood mononuclear cells were used for TCR beta sequencing. Genomic DNA was extracted from the blood cell samples with the Qiagen DNeasy Blood Extraction Kit. The paper as a whole reports these results and caveats: While some public TCRs were present in many individuals, most TCR sequences turned up only very rarely across donors. For the cohort, immune exposure information was limited to CMV serostatus. In a later analysis, TCR association rates were found to vary across HLA loci, with the most associated TCRs seen for DRB1 alleles and the fewest for HLA-C alleles. The authors suggested that the approach could potentially be extended to other disease states and immunological phenotypes. A further reported finding was that TCR beta sequences accurately predicted the HLA-A and HLA-B alleles for most subjects in the first cohort. Because HLA typing was unavailable for some donors at each locus, only the typed subset was used in association tests. Some IMGT-functional V segments, including TRBV6-2 and TRBV6-3, could not be distinguished by the 87-base-pair reads and were therefore excluded. Approximately 18 rarely observed V segments, including chromosome 9 orphons, were excluded from the earlier analysis of almost 600 of the donors because counts were too low. In an earlier analysis of around 500 of the donors, most TCR beta V segments appeared in productive rearrangements about 90% or about 30% of the time, broadly matching IMGT annotations. In a later analysis, several top co-occurrence clusters were reported to appear linked to parvovirus B19, influenza, CMV and Epstein-Barr virus. In a later analysis, HLA-associated TCR beta chains were found to be more clonally expanded and to have lower generation probabilities than equally common non-associated chains. In the study, around 150 TCR beta chains were listed as associated with cytomegalovirus. An association between a missense DCLRE1C variant and V-gene and J-gene trimming of TCR beta chains was found in a later genetic analysis and replicated in an independent cohort. In vitro tests confirmed that a few of the cytomegalovirus-associated TCR beta chains recognize cytomegalovirus antigens. Presence/absence analyses assumed roughly uniform sequencing depth across donors, an assumption that may not hold. In a later genetic analysis, fewer N-insertions in productive TCRs were reported among donors in an Asian-associated ancestry cluster than the roughly 710-donor mean. The classifier was reported to diagnose cytomegalovirus status with high specificity and sensitivity in both the original cohort and the validation cohort. At a false discovery rate of 0.05, a later analysis linked 16,951 TCR beta sequences to specific HLA alleles. Correlated functional status among segregating V segments might be attributable to linkage disequilibrium, but an unknown experimental factor could not be ruled out. Strong co-occurrence of HLA alleles, especially DR and DQ, made assigning TCR associations to individual alleles difficult. This cohort had only TCR beta chains sequenced, and the lack of alpha or paired-chain data limited which features could be detected. According to a later analysis, most CMV-associated TCR beta chains appeared to be HLA-restricted, and the HLA associations seemed to be driven largely by CMV exposure. A cluster of highly shared sequence variants was judged likely to represent a technical artifact of the sequencing pipeline.

The sequencing sample was made of PBMCs. The clonotype was recovered from a woman in her sixties in good health and CMV-seronegative. The chain is encoded by TRBV28 joined to TRBJ2-7; a confident D gene designation cannot be given. The CDR3 reads CASSFSFRNEQYF. The DNA is as follows: TGTGCCAGCAGTTTCTCTTTCAGGAACGAGCAGTACTTC.